The source of this T cell receptor beta chain is a study of cytomegalovirus exposure and HLA in healthy donors. About the research overall: Ancestry clustering placed 81% of a few hundred genotyped donors in the Caucasian-associated cluster.

As for this clone: Its specificity is not known.

The study, taken as a whole, reports: It was shown in a later analysis that HLA-associated TCR beta chains were more clonally expanded than other, equally common chains. Some highly shared sequence variants likely arose as a pipeline artifact.

Germline CDR1 and CDR2: MNHNY and SVGAGI (reference sequence). The CDR3 contains 13 residues. The V end was cut by 2 bases, the J end by 2 bases, with 5 bases between. The primer mix had 60 Vbeta and 13 Jbeta primers. Clones were sequenced by immunoSEQ multiplex PCR, and TCRdb holds only the in-frame ones, with some missing. Among 130,000 or so clones, 70% to 90% were seen once, and the ten largest hold less than 2%. This clonotype originated in a man aged 35 to 55 in good health and CMV-seronegative. The sample taken for sequencing was PBMCs. The chain has TRBV6-6 and TRBJ2-3; no firm D call. CDR3 bases: TGTGCCAGCAGTTACGACTTCACAGATACGCAGTATTTT. As protein: CASSYDFTDTQYF.